Listed below are T cell receptor beta chains from one sample, sequenced in a study of post-analysis software for immune sequencing data. A single record per CDR3 protein comes from TCRdb applying MiXCR to the PCR reads. The sample includes fewer than 600,000 distinct CDR3 sequences, 45% seen only once; the top ten take around 10%. Input material: blood. These TCRs come from a girl between 10 and 17 years old with multiple sclerosis. CDR3s include the opening cysteine and the closing phenylalanine or tryptophan. The D gene is left open where the match is weak. Clone size is shown for a subset of rows, as once, few, many or a class of expanded clone.

CDR3 DNA: TGTGCCAGCAGTTCCGCTCGGCAGGCGAGAGTCGATCAGCCCCAGCATTTT
CDR3 protein: CASSSARQARVDQPQHF
D gene: .
clone size: .
V gene: TRBV27
J gene: TRBJ1-5

CDR3 DNA: TGCGCCAGCAGGGGCGACAGTTGGTACGAGCAGTACTTC
CDR3 protein: CASRGDSWYEQYF
D gene: .
clone size: .
V gene: TRBV5-1
J gene: TRBJ2-7

CDR3 DNA: TGCAGCGTTACGACAGGGCCGGTGGACATTCAGTACTTC
CDR3 protein: CSVTTGPVDIQYF
D gene: TRBD1
clone size: many
V gene: TRBV29-1
J gene: TRBJ2-4

CDR3 DNA: TGCGCCAGCAGCCAAGTGTCACAGGGTCAGGGAGAGACCCAGTACTTC
CDR3 protein: CASSQVSQGQGETQYF
D gene: .
clone size: .
V gene: TRBV4-3
J gene: TRBJ2-5

CDR3 DNA: TGTGCCAGCAGGGTTACCGGGACATTCACCGGGGAGCTGTTTTTT
CDR3 protein: CASRVTGTFTGELFF
D gene: .
clone size: .
V gene: TRBV3-1
J gene: TRBJ2-2

CDR3 DNA: TGTGCCAGCAGCCAATGGGGGCAGGGGAGGGTCAATGAGCAGTTCTTC
CDR3 protein: CASSQWGQGRVNEQFF
D gene: .
clone size: .
V gene: TRBV21-1
J gene: TRBJ2-1

CDR3 DNA: TGCAGTGCTATCCCGGTCGGCGAGCAGTACTTC
CDR3 protein: CSAIPVGEQYF
D gene: .
clone size: once
V gene: TRBV20-1
J gene: TRBJ2-7

CDR3 DNA: TGCAGTGCTAGGCTTGGCGGAAGGGTGGAAAGGGAGCAGTTCTTC
CDR3 protein: CSARLGGRVEREQFF
D gene: .
clone size: .
V gene: TRBV20-1
J gene: TRBJ2-1

CDR3 DNA: TGTGCCAGCAGCTTAGAAGTAGAAGGACAGGGGGCAGAAACTGAAGCTTTCTTT
CDR3 protein: CASSLEVEGQGAETEAFF
D gene: TRBD1
clone size: few
V gene: TRBV7-2
J gene: TRBJ1-1

CDR3 DNA: TGTGCCAGCAGCGCCGGAAACGCCCTAATCGGGCAGTACTTC
CDR3 protein: CASSAGNALIGQYF
D gene: .
clone size: few
V gene: TRBV3-1
J gene: TRBJ2-4

CDR3 DNA: TGCGCCAGCAGCCTTACTAGCGGGGAGACCCAGTACTTC
CDR3 protein: CASSLTSGETQYF
D gene: TRBD2
clone size: few
V gene: TRBV4-1
J gene: TRBJ2-5

CDR3 DNA: TGTGCCAGACTAGCGGGAGAGATTACGCAGTATTTT
CDR3 protein: CARLAGEITQYF
D gene: TRBD2
clone size: .
V gene: TRBV6-7
J gene: TRBJ2-3

CDR3 DNA: TGCGCCAGCAGCTTAGGCGGGAGAGAGCTCAATGAGCAGTTCTTC
CDR3 protein: CASSLGGRELNEQFF
D gene: TRBD2
clone size: .
V gene: TRBV5-1
J gene: TRBJ2-1